The subject of this entry is one TCR beta chain. The target of this receptor is not known. Base quality data are lacking; no much larger clone is found one base away. The hyperthyroidism patients were 18 to 65 years old and newly diagnosed, with a disease duration of less than 2 months. Patients were excluded if they had other autoimmune diseases, uncontrolled infections, pregnancy or lactation. Clinical symptoms, serum thyroxine, TRAb, thyroid ultrasound and orbital computed tomography formed the basis of the diagnosis. Total RNA was extracted with Trizol reagent and quality-checked on an Agilent 2100 Bioanalyzer. This sample was included in a study of Graves' ophthalmopathy and Graves' hyperthyroidism (dated 2018 in TCRdb). For the wider study: Hyperthyroidism was defined as stable when no progression to ophthalmopathy occurred within 18 months of follow-up. T-cell repertoires of thyroid tissue and blood were compared in five or six hyperthyroidism patients. The study used TCR beta repertoire signatures to distinguish Graves' ophthalmopathy from Graves' hyperthyroidism and to predict progression to ophthalmopathy. To explore V-J signatures distinguishing ophthalmopathy from hyperthyroidism, a discovery set of 100 or so patients (43 ophthalmopathy, roughly 56 stable hyperthyroidism) was enrolled. Following sampling, methimazole starting at 30 mg daily was administered to hyperthyroidism patients, and high-dose intravenous methylprednisolone was administered to ophthalmopathy patients. In total, 135 blood samples were TCR-sequenced: some 40 ophthalmopathy, around 75 hyperthyroidism and 17 hyperthyroidism-to-ophthalmopathy patients. An independent validation cohort comprised around 19 hyperthyroidism patients and 15 to 17 patients who later progressed from hyperthyroidism to ophthalmopathy. General study outcomes and caveats: Among expanded thyroid clonotypes with frequency above 0.001, most also showed up in blood, which suggests that blood repertoires may reflect the thyroid immune response. Ophthalmopathy was separated from stable hyperthyroidism by the 13-signature model with more than 85% sensitivity and about 81% specificity in cross-validation and with 80%/75% in the test set. In validation, the model predicted ophthalmopathy progression with roughly 68% sensitivity and roughly 72% specificity; some 13 predicted patients were CT-confirmed with GO in a median of approximately six months. No statistical method was used to set the sample size in advance, and the investigators knew which group each participant was assigned to.

For repertoire sequencing, the TCR beta CDR3 regions were amplified from RNA transcripts. The first round of RT-PCR was done with HTBI primers and the Qiagen OneStep RT-PCR kit, and was followed by a second round of multiplex PCR, then size selection and purification. The libraries underwent paired-end sequencing with 100 bp reads on an Illumina HiSeq2000. In the paper's pipeline: Reads were processed with SOAPnuke, discarding reads with adapters, uncalled bases, mean Phred below 15, or no exact constant-primer or identifier match. COPE v1.2.5 was used to merge the high-quality paired reads. Each unique nucleotide sequence was treated as a clonotype, and MiTCR v1.1 was used to align the clonotypes to the IMGT TRB V, D and J references. The analysis was limited to V-J combinations with a frequency above 0.0001, which together covered 99.2% of repertoires. A TCR clonal expansion and chaos score per V-J combination was defined as the ratio of F50 clonal expansion to chaos observed in the TCRdist matrix. Welch's t-statistics and random forest were used to reduce the features to approximately 13 V-J combinations, which were then used as input to a naive Bayes classifier. The Morisita-Horn index was used to measure how similar the thyroid and blood repertoires were. The public sequencing data were trimmed at Q25 with fastp and processed into clonotypes with MiXCR by TCRdb, which kept only in-frame beta chains. When rows share a CDR3 protein, they turn into one entry using the most common DNA and genes. Here the V and J calls rest on TCRdb's processing, not on the authors' analysis. The table for this sample lists around 1,200,000 distinct CDR3 sequences; about 35% of them were counted only once. Clones ranked in the top ten supply 8.5% to 14% of the sample.

The CDR3 covers 14 residues, taking in both the cysteine and the phenylalanine. This entry keeps only the CDR3 DNA: 42 bases, framed from base 1. From a lookup of the germline V gene, CDR1 and CDR2 are KGHDR and SFDVKD. From V the trimming removes 11 bases and from J it removes 3 bases, while the gene matches leave 7 bases of the junction unaccounted for. The sample taken for sequencing was peripheral blood or thyroid tissue (not recorded which). This TCR came from an adult man with Graves' hyperthyroidism. The V gene is TRBV24-1 and the J gene is TRBJ1-5, with 9 central nucleotides matching TRBD1. CDR3 sequence: CASGRTGVNQPQHF. The base sequence is TGTGCCAGCGGAAGGACAGGGGTCAATCAGCCCCAGCATTTT.